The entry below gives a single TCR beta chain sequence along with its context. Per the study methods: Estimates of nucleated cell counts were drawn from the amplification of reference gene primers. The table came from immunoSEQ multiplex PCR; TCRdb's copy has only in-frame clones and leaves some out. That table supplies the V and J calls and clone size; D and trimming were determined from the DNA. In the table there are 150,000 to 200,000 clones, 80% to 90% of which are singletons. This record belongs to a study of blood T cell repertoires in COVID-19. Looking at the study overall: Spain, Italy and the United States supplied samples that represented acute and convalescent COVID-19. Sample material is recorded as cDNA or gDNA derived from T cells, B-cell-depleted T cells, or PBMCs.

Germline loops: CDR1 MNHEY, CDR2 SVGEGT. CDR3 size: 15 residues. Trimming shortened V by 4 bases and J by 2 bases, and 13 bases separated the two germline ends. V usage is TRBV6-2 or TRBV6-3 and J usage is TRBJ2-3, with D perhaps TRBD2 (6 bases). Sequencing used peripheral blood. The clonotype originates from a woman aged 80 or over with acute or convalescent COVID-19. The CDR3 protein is CASSLPDYNTDTQYF. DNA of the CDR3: TGTGCCAGCAGTTTGCCGGACTACAACACAGATACGCAGTATTTT.